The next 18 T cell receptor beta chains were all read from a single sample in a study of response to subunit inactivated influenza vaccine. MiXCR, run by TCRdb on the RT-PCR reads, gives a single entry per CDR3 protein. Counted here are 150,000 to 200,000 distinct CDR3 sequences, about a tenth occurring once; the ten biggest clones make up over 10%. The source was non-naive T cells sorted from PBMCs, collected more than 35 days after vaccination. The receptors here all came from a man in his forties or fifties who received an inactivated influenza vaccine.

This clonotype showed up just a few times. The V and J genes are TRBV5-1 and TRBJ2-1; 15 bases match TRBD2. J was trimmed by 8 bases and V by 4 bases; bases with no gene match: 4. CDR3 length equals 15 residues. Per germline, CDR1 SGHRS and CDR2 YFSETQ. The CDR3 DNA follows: TGCGCCAGCAGCCCGGGACTAGCGGGAGGTGATGAGCAGTTCTTC. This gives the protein CASSPGLAGGDEQFF.

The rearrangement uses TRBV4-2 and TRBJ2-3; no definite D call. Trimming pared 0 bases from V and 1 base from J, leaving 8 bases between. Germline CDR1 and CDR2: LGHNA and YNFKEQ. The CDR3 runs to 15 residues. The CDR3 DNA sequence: TGTGCCAGCAGCCAAGACAAGCGTCGCACAGATACGCAGTATTTT. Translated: CASSQDKRRTDTQYF.

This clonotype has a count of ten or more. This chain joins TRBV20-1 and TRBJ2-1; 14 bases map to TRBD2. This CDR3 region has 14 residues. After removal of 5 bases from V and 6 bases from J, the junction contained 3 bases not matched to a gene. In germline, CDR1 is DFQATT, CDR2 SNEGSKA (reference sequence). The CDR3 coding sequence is TGCAGTGCTGCCGGGACTAGCGGGAGCAATGAGCAGTTCTTC. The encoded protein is CSAAGTSGSNEQFF.

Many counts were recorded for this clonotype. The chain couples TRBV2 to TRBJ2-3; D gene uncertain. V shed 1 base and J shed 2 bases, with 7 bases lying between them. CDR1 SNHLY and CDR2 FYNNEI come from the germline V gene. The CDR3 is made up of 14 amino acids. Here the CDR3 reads CASSEEILTDTQYF. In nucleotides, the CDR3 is TGTGCCAGCAGTGAAGAGATTCTCACAGATACGCAGTATTTT.

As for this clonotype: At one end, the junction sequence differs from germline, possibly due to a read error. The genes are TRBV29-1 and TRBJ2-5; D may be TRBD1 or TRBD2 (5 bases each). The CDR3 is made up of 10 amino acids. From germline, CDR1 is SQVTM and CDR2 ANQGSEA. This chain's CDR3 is CSVGRDPPSF. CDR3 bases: TGCAGCGTTGGTCGGGACCCCCCCAGCTTC.

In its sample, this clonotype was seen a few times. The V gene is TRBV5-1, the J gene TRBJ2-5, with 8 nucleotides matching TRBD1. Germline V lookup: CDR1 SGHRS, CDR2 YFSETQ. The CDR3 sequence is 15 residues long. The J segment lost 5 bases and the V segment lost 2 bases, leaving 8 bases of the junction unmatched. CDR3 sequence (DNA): TGCGCCAGCAGCTTATGGGGACAGGACAGCGAGACCCAGTACTTC. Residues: CASSLWGQDSETQYF.

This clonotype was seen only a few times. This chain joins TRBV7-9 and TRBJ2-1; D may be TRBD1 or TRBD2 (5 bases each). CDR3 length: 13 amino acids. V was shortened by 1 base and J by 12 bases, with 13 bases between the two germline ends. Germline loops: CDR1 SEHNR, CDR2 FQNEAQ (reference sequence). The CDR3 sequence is CASSLGRTQGQFF. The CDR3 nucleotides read TGTGCCAGCAGCTTAGGACGGACTCAGGGGCAGTTCTTC.

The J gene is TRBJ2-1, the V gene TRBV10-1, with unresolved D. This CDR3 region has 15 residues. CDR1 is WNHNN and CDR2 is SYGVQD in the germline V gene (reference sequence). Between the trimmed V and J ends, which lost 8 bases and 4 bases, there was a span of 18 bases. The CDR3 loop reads CASCTNPHPYNEQFF. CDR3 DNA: TGCGCCAGCTGCACTAATCCTCACCCTTACAATGAGCAGTTCTTC.

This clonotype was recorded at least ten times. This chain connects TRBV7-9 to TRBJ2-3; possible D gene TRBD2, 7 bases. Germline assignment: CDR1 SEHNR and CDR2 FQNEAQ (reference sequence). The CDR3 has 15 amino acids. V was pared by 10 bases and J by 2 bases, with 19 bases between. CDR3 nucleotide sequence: TGTGCCACCCAGCCCACGGGGGGCACCACAGATACGCAGTATTTT. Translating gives CATQPTGGTTDTQYF.

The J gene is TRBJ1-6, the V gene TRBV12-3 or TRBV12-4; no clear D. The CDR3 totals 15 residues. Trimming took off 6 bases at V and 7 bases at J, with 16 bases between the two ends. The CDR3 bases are TGTGCCAGCAGACCGATGACCGGTGGAAATTCACCCCTCCACTTT. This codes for CASRPMTGGNSPLHF.

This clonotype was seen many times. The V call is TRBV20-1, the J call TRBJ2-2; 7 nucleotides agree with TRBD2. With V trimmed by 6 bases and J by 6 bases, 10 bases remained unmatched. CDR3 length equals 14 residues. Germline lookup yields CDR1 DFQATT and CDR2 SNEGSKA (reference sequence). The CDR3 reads CSARPGGSAGELFF. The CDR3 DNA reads TGCAGTGCCCGGCCGGGAGGATCGGCCGGGGAGCTGTTTTTT.

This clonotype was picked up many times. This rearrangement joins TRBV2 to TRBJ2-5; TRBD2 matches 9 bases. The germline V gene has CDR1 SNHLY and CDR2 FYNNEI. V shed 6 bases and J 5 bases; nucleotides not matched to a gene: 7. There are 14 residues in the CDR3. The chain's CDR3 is CASSPLAGAETQYF. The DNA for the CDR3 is TGTGCCAGCAGCCCATTAGCGGGAGCGGAGACCCAGTACTTC.

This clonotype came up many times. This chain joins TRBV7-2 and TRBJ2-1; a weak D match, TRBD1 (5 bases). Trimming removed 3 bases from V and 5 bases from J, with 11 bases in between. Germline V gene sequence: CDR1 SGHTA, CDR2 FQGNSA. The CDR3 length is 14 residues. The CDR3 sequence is CASSLAGPHNEQFF. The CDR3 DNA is TGTGCCAGCAGCTTGGCAGGGCCCCACAATGAGCAGTTCTTC.

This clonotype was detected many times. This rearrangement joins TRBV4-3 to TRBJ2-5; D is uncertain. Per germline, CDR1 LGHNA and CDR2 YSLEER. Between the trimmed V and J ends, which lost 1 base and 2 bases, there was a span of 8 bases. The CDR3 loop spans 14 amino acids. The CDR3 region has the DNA TGCGCCAGCAGCCAAGGACTTAAACAAGAGACCCAGTACTTC. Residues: CASSQGLKQETQYF.

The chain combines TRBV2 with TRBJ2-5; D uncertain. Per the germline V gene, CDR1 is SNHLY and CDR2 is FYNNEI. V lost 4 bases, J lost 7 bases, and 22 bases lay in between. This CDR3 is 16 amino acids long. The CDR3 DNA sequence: TGTGCCAGCAGTGCCGATCCAGCTAATACCAAAGGGACCCAGTACTTC. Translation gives CASSADPANTKGTQYF.

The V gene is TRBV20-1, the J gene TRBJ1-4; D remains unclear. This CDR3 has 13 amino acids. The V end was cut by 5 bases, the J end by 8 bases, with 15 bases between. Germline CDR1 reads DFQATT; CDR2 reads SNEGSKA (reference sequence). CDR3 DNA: TGCAGTGCTCCCCCGGCAGGTGGGGAAAAACTGTTTTTT. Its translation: CSAPPAGGEKLFF.

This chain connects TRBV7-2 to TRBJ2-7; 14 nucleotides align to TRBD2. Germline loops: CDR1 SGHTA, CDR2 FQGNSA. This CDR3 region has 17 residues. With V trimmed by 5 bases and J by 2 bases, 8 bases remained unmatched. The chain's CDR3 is CASSTPGLAGVPYEQYF. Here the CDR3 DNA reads TGTGCCAGCAGCACGCCGGGACTAGCGGGAGTCCCCTACGAGCAGTACTTC.

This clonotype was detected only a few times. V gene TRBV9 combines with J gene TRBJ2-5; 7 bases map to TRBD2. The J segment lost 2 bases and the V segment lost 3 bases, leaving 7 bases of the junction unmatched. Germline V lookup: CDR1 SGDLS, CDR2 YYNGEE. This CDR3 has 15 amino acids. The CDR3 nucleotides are TGTGCCAGCAGCGGTTGGGGGGGATGGCAAGAGACCCAGTACTTC. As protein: CASSGWGGWQETQYF.